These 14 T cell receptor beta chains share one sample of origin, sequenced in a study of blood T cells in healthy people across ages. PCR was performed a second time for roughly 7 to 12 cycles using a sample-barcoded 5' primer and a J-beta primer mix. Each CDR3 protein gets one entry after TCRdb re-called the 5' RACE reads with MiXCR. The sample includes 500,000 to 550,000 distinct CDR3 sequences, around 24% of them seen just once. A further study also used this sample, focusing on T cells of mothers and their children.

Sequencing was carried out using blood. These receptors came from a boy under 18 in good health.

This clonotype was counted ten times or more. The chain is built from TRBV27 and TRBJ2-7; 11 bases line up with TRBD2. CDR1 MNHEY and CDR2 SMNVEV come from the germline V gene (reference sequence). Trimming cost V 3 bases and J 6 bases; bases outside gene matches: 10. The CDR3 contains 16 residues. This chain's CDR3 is CASSLLAGGPSREQYF. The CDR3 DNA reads TGTGCCAGCAGTTTGCTAGCGGGAGGCCCGTCTCGCGAGCAGTACTTC.

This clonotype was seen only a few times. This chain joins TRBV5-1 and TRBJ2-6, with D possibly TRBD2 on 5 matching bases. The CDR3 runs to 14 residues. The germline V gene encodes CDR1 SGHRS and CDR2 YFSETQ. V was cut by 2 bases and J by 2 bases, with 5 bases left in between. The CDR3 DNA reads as TGCGCCAGCAGCTTCGGGGCTGGGGCCAACGTCCTGACTTTC. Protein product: CASSFGAGANVLTF. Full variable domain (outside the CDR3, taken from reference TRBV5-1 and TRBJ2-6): KAGVTQTPRYLIKTRGQQVTLSCSPISGHRSVSWYQQTPGQGLQFLFEYFSETQRNKGNFPGRFSGRQFSNSRSEMNVSTLELGDSALYLCASSFGAGANVLTFGAGSRLTVL.

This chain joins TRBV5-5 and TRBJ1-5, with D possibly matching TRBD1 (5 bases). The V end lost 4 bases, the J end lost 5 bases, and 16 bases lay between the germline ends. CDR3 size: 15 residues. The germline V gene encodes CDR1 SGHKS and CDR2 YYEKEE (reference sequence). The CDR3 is CASSPRWGGDQPQHF. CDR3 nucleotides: TGTGCCAGCAGCCCCCGGTGGGGGGGGGATCAGCCCCAGCATTTT.

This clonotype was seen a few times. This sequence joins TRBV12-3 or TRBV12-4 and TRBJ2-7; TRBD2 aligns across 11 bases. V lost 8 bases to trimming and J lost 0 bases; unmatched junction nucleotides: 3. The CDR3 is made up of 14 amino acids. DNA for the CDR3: TGTGCCAGCGTAACTAGCGGGAGCTCCTACGAGCAGTACTTC. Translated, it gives CASVTSGSSYEQYF.

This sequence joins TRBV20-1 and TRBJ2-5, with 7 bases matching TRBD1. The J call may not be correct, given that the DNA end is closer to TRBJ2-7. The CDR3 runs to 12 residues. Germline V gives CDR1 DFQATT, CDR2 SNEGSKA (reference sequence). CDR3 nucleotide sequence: TGCAGTGCTAGGGGACAGTTCTACGAGCAGTACTTC. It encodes CSARGQFYEQYF.

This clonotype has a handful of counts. The CDR3 DNA follows: TGTGCCAGCAGTTTTACCACAGGGTCTAATTCACCCCTCCACTTT. Its protein product is CASSFTTGSNSPLHF. The chain employs TRBV12-3 or TRBV12-4 and TRBJ1-6; D is perhaps TRBD1 (6 bases). Trimming took 3 bases from V and 6 from J, leaving 12 bases between them. This CDR3 has 15 residues.

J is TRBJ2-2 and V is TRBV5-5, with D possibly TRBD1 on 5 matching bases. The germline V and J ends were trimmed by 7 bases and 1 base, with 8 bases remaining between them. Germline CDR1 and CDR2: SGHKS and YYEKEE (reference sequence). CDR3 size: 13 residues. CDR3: CASGAKNTGELFF. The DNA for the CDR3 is TGTGCCAGCGGGGCAAAGAACACCGGGGAGCTGTTTTTT. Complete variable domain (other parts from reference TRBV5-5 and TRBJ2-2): DAGVTQSPTHLIKTRGQQVTLRCSPISGHKSVSWYQQVLGQGPQFIFQYYEKEERGRGNFPDRFSARQFPNYSSELNVNALLLGDSALYLCASGAKNTGELFFGEGSRLTVL.

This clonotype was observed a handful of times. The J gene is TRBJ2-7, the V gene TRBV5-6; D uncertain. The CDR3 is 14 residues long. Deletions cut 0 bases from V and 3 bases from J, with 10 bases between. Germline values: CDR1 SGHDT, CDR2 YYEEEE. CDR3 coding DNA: TGTGCCAGCAGCTTGGGCAACAATAACTACGAGCAGTACTTC. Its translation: CASSLGNNNYEQYF.

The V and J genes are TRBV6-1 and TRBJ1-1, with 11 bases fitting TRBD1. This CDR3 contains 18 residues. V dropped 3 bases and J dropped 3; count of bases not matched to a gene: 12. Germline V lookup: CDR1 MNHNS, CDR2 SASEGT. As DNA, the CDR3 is TGTGCCAGCAGTGATGGCCCCGGGACAGGGGGTGGGGACACTGAAGCTTTCTTT. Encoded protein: CASSDGPGTGGGDTEAFF.

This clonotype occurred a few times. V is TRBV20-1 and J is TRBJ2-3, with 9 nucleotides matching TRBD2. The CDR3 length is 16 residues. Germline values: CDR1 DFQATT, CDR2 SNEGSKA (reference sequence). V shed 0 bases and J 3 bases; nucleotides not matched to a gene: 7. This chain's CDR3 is CSARDLSSGNTDTQYF. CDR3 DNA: TGCAGTGCTAGAGATCTCTCTAGCGGGAATACAGATACGCAGTATTTT.

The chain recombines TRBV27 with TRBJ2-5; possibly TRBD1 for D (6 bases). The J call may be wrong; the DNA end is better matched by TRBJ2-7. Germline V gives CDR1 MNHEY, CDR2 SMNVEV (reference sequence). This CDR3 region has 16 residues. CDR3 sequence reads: CASSSAGVPLGYEQYF. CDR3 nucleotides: TGTGCCAGCAGTTCCGCAGGGGTCCCCCTCGGTTACGAGCAGTACTTC.

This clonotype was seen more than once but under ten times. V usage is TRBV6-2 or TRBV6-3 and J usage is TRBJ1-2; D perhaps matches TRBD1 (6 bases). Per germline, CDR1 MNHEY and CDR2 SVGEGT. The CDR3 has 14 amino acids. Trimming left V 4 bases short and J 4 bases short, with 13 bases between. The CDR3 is CASSFRDMGYGYTF. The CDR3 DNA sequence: TGTGCCAGCAGTTTTCGGGACATGGGCTATGGCTACACCTTC.

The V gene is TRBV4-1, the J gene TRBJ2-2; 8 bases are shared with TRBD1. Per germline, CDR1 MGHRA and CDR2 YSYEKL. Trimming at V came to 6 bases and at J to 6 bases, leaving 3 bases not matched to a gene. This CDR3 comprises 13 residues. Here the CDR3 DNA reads TGCGCCAGCAGGACGACAGGGGCCGGGGAGCTGTTTTTT. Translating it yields CASRTTGAGELFF.

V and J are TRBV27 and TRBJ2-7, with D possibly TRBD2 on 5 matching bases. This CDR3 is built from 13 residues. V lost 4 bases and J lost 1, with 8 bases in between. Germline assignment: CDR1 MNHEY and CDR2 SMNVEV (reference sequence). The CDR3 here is CASSSLASYEQYF. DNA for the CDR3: TGTGCCAGCAGTTCATTAGCGTCCTACGAGCAGTACTTC.